This TCR beta chain derives from a study of T cell repertoires in cytomegalovirus infection. General observations from the study: People with CMV and the relevant HLA were identified by cumulative public TCR beta family frequency.

TCRdb reprocessed the reads via MiXCR and lists one record per CDR3 protein. In the table there are about 480,000 distinct CDR3 sequences, around 30% of which are singletons. In regard to this clonotype: Its antigen is unidentified.

This CDR3 has 14 amino acids. Trimming stripped 6 bases from V and 4 bases from J, with 13 bases between. Germline CDR1 reads MGHDK; CDR2 reads SYGVNS. This TCR derives from a human donor in good health (CMV status not recorded). Some clones in this sample may be carry-over from other donors' samples. The sample was cultured PBMCs, taken from culture after CMV antigen stimulation. The chain uses TRBV25-1 and TRBJ1-5; D is ambiguous. CDR3 loop: CASSRRGENQPQHF. The CDR3 DNA follows: TGTGCCAGCAGCAGAAGAGGAGAGAATCAGCCCCAGCATTTT.